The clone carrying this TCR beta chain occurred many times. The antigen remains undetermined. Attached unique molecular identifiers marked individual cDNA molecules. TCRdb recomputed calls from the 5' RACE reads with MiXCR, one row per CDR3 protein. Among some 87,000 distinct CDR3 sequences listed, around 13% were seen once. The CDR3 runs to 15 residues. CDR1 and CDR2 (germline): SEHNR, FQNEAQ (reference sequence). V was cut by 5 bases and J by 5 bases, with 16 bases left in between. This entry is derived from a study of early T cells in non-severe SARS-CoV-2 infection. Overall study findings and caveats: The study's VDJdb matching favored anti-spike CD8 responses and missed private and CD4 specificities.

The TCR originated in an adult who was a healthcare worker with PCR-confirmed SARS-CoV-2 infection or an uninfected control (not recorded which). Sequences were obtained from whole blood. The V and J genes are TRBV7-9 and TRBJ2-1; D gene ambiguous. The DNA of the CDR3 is TGTGCCAGCAGCCCAGCAGTGGGGAAAAACAATGAGCAGTTCTTC. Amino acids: CASSPAVGKNNEQFF.